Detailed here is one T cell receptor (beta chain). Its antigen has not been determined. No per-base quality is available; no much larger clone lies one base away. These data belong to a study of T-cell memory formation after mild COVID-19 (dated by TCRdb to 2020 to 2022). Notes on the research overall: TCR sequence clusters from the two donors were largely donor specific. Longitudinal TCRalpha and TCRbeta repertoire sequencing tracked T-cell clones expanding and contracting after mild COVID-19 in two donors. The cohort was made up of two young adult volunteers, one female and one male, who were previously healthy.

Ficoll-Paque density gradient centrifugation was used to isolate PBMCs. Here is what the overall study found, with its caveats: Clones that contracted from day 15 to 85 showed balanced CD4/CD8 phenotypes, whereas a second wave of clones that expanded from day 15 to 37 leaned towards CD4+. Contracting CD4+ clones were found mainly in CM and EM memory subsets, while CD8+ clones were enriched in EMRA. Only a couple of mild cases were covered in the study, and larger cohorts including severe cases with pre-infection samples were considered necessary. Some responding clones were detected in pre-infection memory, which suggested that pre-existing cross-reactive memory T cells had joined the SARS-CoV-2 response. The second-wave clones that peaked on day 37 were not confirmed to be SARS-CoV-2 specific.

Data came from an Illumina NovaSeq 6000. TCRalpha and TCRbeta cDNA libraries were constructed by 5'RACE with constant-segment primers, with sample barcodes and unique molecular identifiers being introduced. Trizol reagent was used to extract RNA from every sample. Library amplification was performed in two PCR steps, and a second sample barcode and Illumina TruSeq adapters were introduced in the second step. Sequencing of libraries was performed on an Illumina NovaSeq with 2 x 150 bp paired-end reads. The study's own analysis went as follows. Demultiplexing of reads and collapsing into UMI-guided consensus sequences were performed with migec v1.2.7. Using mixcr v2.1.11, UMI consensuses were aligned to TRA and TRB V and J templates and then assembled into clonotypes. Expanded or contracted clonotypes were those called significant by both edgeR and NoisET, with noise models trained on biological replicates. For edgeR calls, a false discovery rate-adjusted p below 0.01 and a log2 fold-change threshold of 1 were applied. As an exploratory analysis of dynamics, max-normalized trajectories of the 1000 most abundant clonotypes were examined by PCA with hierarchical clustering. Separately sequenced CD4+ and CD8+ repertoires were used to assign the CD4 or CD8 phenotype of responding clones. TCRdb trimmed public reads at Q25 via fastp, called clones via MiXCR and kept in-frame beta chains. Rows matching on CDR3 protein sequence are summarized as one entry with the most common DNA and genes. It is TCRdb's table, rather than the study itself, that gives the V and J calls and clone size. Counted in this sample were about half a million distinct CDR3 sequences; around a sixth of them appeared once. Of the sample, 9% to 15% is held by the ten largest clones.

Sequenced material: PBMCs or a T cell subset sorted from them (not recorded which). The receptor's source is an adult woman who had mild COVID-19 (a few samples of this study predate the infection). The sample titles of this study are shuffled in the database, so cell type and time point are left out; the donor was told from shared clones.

The nucleotide sequence is TGTGCCAGTAGTACCTGGCATAGGATTAGCAATCAGCCCCAGCATTTT. This is translated as CASSTWHRISNQPQHF. The chain links TRBV19 with TRBJ1-5; there is no confident call for the D gene. CDR1 LNHDA and CDR2 SQIVND were looked up in the germline V gene (reference sequence). From its cysteine to its phenylalanine, the CDR3 spans 16 amino acids. Only the CDR3 part of the read is kept: 48 bases, read in frame from the first base. The V and J ends are trimmed by 4 bases and 0 bases, leaving 13 bases between them.